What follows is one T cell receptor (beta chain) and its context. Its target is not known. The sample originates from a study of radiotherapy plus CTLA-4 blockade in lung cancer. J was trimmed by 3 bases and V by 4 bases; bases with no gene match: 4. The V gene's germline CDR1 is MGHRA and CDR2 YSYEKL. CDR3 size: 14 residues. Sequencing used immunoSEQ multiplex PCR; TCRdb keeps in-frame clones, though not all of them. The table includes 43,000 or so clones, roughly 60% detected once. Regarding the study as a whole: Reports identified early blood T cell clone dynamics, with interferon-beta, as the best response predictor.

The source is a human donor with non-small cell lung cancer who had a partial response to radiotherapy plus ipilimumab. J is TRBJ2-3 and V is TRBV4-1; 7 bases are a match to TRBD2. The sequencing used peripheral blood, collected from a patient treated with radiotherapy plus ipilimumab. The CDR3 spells CASSLTSPTDTQYF. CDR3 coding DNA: TGCGCCAGCAGCCTGACTAGCCCAACAGATACGCAGTATTTT.